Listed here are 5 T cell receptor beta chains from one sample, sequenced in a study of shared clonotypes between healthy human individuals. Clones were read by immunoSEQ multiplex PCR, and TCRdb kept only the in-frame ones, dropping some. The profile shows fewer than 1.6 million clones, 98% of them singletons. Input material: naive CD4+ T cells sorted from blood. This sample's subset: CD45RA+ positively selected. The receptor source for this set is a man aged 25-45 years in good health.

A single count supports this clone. The CDR3 region has the DNA TGTGCCAGCAGCCAGACCACCGGGACAGGCCCATCTGAAGCTTTCTTT. Its translation: CASSQTTGTGPSEAFF. This sequence joins TRBV5-6 and TRBJ1-1; 8 bases are a match to TRBD1. This CDR3 region has 16 residues. The V gene's germline CDR1 is SGHDT and CDR2 YYEEEE. Germline trimming cut 4 bases from V and 6 bases from J; bases unmatched to any gene: 14.

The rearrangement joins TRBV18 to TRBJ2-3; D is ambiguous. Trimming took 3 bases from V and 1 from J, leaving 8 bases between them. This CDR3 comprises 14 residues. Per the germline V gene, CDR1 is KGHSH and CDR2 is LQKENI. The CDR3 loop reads CASSPFSGTDTQYF. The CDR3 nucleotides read TGTGCCAGCTCACCTTTTTCGGGCACAGATACGCAGTATTTT.

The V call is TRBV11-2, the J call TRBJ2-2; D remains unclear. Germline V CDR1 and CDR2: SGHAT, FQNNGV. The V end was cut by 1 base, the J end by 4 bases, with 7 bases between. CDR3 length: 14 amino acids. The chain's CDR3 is CASSLAIITGELFF. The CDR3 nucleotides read TGTGCCAGCAGCTTAGCTATAATCACCGGGGAGCTGTTTTTT. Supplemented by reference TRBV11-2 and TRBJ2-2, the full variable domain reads EAGVAQSPRYKIIEKRQSVAFWCNPISGHATLYWYQQILGQGPKLLIQFQNNGVVDDSQLPKDRFSAERLKGVDSTLKIQPAKLEDSAVYLCASSLAIITGELFFGEGSRLTVL.

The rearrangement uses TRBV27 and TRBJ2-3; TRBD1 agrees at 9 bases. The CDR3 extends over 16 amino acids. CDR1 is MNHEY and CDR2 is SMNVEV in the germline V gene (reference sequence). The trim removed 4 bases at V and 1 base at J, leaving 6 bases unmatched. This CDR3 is CASSSRRTGGTDTQYF. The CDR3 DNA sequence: TGTGCCAGCAGTTCCCGTAGGACAGGGGGCACAGATACGCAGTATTTT.

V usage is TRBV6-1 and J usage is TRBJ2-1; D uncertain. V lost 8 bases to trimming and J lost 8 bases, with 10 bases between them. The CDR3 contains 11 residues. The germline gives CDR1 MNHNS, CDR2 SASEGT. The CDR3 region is CASHLLYEQFF. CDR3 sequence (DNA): TGTGCCAGCCATCTCCTATATGAGCAGTTCTTC.